The entry below describes one T cell receptor beta chain. The antigen is undetermined. V was pared by 0 bases and J by 1 base, with 6 bases between. Germline values: CDR1 SNHLY, CDR2 FYNNEI. The CDR3 has 14 residues. A 200 ng quantity of DNA, 29,000 or so T cell genomes, went into the sorted-subset replicate PCRs. Produced via immunoSEQ multiplex PCR; TCRdb's table is partial and in-frame only. The data show around 700,000 clones, with about 80% seen just once and more than 1.5% held by the top ten. This sample was taken from a study of shared clonotypes between healthy human individuals. Broader study findings: Relative to clonotypes present in all four donors, those not shared had lower generation probabilities.

The TCR sequence derives from a woman aged 30 to 39 in good health. The chain joins TRBV2 to TRBJ1-1; no definite D call. The sequenced sample consisted of memory CD4+ T cells sorted from blood. The subset is: CD45RA-negative fraction. The CDR3 DNA reads TGTGCCAGCAGTGAAGCGTCCAGGAACACTGAAGCTTTCTTT. Its translation: CASSEASRNTEAFF.